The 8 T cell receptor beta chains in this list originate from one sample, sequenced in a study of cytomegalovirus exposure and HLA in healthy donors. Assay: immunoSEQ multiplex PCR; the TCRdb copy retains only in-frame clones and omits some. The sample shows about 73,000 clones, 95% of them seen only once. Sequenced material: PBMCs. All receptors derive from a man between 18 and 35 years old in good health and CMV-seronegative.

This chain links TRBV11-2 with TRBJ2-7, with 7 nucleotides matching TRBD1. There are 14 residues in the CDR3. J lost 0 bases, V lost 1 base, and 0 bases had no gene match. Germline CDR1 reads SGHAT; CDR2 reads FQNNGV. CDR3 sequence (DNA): TGTGCCAGCAGCTTAGGGACAGGCTCCTACGAGCAGTACTTC. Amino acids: CASSLGTGSYEQYF.

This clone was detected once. The CDR3 loop reads CASSEGARADTQYF. The CDR3 bases are TGTGCCAGCAGCGAGGGGGCTCGGGCAGATACGCAGTATTTT. The J gene is TRBJ2-3, the V gene TRBV5-5; the match to TRBD1 covers 7 bases. Germline V gene sequence: CDR1 SGHKS, CDR2 YYEKEE (reference sequence). Germline trimming cut 4 bases from V and 4 bases from J; bases unmatched to any gene: 6. The CDR3 totals 14 residues.

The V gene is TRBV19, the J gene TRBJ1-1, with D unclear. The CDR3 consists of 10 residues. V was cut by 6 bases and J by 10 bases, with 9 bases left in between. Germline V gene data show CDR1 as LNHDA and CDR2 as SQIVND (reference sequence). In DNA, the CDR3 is TGTGCCAGTAGGGAGGAAGGAGCTTTCTTT. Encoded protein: CASREEGAFF.

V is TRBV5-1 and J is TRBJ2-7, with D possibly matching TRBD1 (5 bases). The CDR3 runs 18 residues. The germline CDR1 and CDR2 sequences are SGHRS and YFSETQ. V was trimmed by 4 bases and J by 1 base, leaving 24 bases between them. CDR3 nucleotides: TGCGCCAGCAGCCAGCCCACAGGAAAGGGTATGGGGTCCTACGAGCAGTACTTC. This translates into CASSQPTGKGMGSYEQYF.

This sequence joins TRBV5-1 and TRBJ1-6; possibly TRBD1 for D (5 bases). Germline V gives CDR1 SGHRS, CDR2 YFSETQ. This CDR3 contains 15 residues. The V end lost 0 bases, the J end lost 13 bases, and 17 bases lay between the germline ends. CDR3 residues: CASSLAEWQGAPLHF. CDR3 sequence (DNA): TGCGCCAGCAGCTTGGCCGAGTGGCAGGGCGCGCCCCTCCACTTT.

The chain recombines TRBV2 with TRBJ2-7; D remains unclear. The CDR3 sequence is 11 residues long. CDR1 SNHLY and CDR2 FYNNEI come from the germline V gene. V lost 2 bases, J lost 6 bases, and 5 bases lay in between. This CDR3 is CASSEYLEQYF. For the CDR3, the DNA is TGTGCCAGCAGTGAATATCTCGAGCAGTACTTC.

CDR3 DNA sequence: TGTGCCAGCAGTTTTACAGGGGCAAATTCGTGGGGCACCGGGGAGCTGTTTTTT. Its translation: CASSFTGANSWGTGELFF. The chain is built from TRBV27 and TRBJ2-2; 7 bases align to TRBD1. CDR1 and CDR2 (germline): MNHEY, SMNVEV (reference sequence). Trimming took 3 bases from V and 4 from J; bases not matched to a gene: 14. This CDR3 has 18 amino acids.

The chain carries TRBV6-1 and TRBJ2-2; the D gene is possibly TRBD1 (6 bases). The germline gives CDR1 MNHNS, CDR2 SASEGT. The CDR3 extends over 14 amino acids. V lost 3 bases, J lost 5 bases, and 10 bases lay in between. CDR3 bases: TGTGCCAGCAGTGAGCCAGGGGAAACCGGGGAGCTGTTTTTT. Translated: CASSEPGETGELFF.